Listed here are 28 T cell receptor beta chains from one sample, sequenced in a study of radiotherapy plus CTLA-4 blockade in lung cancer. The repertoire was sequenced with immunoSEQ multiplex PCR; TCRdb's copy has only in-frame clones and lacks some. The sample carries about 97,000 clones, approximately 75% recorded once. Source: peripheral blood, taken from a patient treated with radiotherapy plus ipilimumab. Receptor source: a human donor with non-small cell lung cancer who had a partial response to radiotherapy plus ipilimumab. Some clones in this sample may be carry-over from other donors' samples.

The chain links TRBV7-2 to TRBJ2-3; 11 bases fit TRBD2. Germline V gives CDR1 SGHTA, CDR2 FQGNSA. V dropped 5 bases and J dropped 4; count of bases not matched to a gene: 5. The CDR3 length is 15 residues. CDR3 sequence reads: CASSIPTSGADTQYF. The CDR3 coding sequence is TGTGCCAGCAGCATTCCGACTAGCGGGGCAGATACGCAGTATTTT.

V usage is TRBV27 and J usage is TRBJ2-2, with D possibly being TRBD1 (5 bases). The CDR3 sequence is 15 residues long. Trimming removed 2 bases from V and 2 bases from J, with 9 bases in between. The germline gives CDR1 MNHEY, CDR2 SMNVEV (reference sequence). This CDR3 is CASSLRGSNTGELFF. The CDR3 DNA follows: TGTGCCAGCAGTTTAAGGGGCAGCAACACCGGGGAGCTGTTTTTT.

This clone was counted a few times. V usage is TRBV6-5 and J usage is TRBJ2-5; 9 bases are a match to TRBD2. The junction had 5 bases not matched to a gene; V was cut back by 6 bases and J by 3 bases. Germline V gives CDR1 MNHEY, CDR2 SVGAGI. This CDR3 is built from 14 residues. The CDR3 region has the DNA TGTGCCAGCAGGTCCGGGACTAGCAAAGAGACCCAGTACTTC. Its translation is CASRSGTSKETQYF.

This clone was recorded a few times. The chain employs TRBV18 and TRBJ1-4, with 9 bases lining up with TRBD1. Germline CDR1 reads KGHSH; CDR2 reads LQKENI. V gave up 3 bases and J gave up 5 bases; unmatched junction bases: 1. CDR3 length: 14 residues. CDR3 in DNA: TGTGCCAGCTCACCGGGACAGGGAAATGAAAAACTGTTTTTT. Translated, it gives CASSPGQGNEKLFF.

This clone was observed a handful of times. CDR3 DNA sequence: TGTGCCAGCAGCTTAGAATCGGGTAGGGGAACTGGAAACACCATATATTTT. Translation: CASSLESGRGTGNTIYF. This chain uses TRBV7-2 with TRBJ1-3; TRBD1 is a possible D gene (5 bases). CDR3 length: 17 amino acids. The germline CDR1 and CDR2 sequences are SGHTA and FQGNSA. V was shortened by 1 base and J by 2 bases, with 15 bases between the two germline ends.

This clone turned up a few times. The chain uses TRBV10-3 and TRBJ2-3; D is unclear. CDR3 length equals 15 residues. The germline V and J ends were trimmed by 3 bases and 4 bases, with 14 bases remaining between them. Germline V lookup: CDR1 ENHRY, CDR2 SYGVKD. CDR3 bases: TGTGCCATCAGTGAAAGGCTAGGCGAGTCAGATACGCAGTATTTT. It yields the protein CAISERLGESDTQYF.

The chain recombines TRBV6-5 with TRBJ2-7; perhaps TRBD1 as D (6 bases). CDR3 size: 14 residues. Germline V gene sequence: CDR1 MNHEY, CDR2 SVGAGI. Trimming shortened V by 5 bases and J by 2 bases, and 13 bases separated the two germline ends. In nucleotides, the CDR3 is TGTGCCAGCAGTCAGGACAGATTCCCCTACGAGCAGTACTTC. As protein: CASSQDRFPYEQYF.

V is TRBV27 and J is TRBJ2-1, with 10 bases that match TRBD2. V lost 2 bases to trimming and J lost 0 bases; unmatched junction nucleotides: 4. CDR1 is MNHEY and CDR2 is SMNVEV in the germline V gene (reference sequence). The CDR3 is made up of 17 amino acids. CDR3 sequence reads: CASSLIAGGFSYNEQFF. CDR3 coding DNA: TGTGCCAGCAGTTTAATAGCGGGGGGCTTCTCCTACAATGAGCAGTTCTTC.

This clone has only a few counts. The chain links TRBV27 to TRBJ2-1; D is unclear. This CDR3 comprises 11 residues. The V gene's germline CDR1 is MNHEY and CDR2 SMNVEV (reference sequence). Trimming took 5 bases from V and 9 from J, leaving 8 bases between them. The CDR3 sequence is CASSLRGEQFF. The CDR3 DNA follows: TGTGCCAGCAGTCTCCGCGGTGAGCAGTTCTTC.

J is TRBJ2-5 and V is TRBV11-2; maybe TRBD1 (6 bases). Trimming pared 4 bases from V and 2 bases from J, leaving 17 bases between. The CDR3 runs to 16 residues. Germline CDR1 reads SGHAT; CDR2 reads FQNNGV. The DNA for the CDR3 is TGTGCCAGCAGCTCCTCGCCCCGACAGGAGCAAGAGACCCAGTACTTC. This sequence encodes CASSSSPRQEQETQYF.

This clone was counted once. The rearrangement links TRBV29-1 to TRBJ2-1; TRBD2 might be the D (7 bases). This CDR3 contains 16 residues. The V end was cut by 4 bases, the J end by 1 base, with 17 bases between. Germline V gene sequence: CDR1 SQVTM, CDR2 ANQGSEA. In nucleotides, the CDR3 is TGCAGCGTTGGGGCTCTAGGGGGGGTATCCTACAATGAGCAGTTCTTC. Translated, it gives CSVGALGGVSYNEQFF.

This clone has only a few counts. The chain has TRBV18 and TRBJ2-1; TRBD2 matches at 12 bases. The CDR3 covers 12 residues. The junction had 0 bases not matched to a gene; V was cut back by 11 bases and J by 4 bases. Germline V gives CDR1 KGHSH, CDR2 LQKENI. The CDR3 bases are TGTGCCGGGACTAGCGGGTACAATGAGCAGTTCTTC. Translation: CAGTSGYNEQFF.

This clone has only one observation. This chain uses TRBV11-3 with TRBJ2-5; no definite D call. The CDR3 is 13 amino acids. The germline CDR1 and CDR2 sequences are SGHNT and YENEEA. V shed 1 base and J shed 5 bases, with 8 bases lying between them. In DNA, the CDR3 is TGTGCCAGCAGCTTAGGCCCCGGGGAGACCCAGTACTTC. Encoded protein: CASSLGPGETQYF.

With regard to this clone: This CDR3 is missing its conserved last phenylalanine or tryptophan, likely due to a read error. The DNA is omitted, as the CDR3 cannot be located on it reliably, and the CDR3 follows TCRdb's listing. The chain combines TRBV2 with TRBJ2-7; no check of the table's D call, TRBD2, against the DNA was made. The CDR3 region is 13 residues in length, termini included. Germline V lookup: CDR1 SNHLY, CDR2 FYNNEI. CDR3 amino acids: CASSFGLAGGYFL.

This clone was seen more than once but under ten times. The V and J genes are TRBV11-2 and TRBJ1-4; D unclear. The ends were cut back, 5 bases at V and 7 bases at J, with 17 bases in the middle. Germline loops: CDR1 SGHAT, CDR2 FQNNGV. The CDR3 has 15 amino acids. CDR3 region: CASSPRRQEGEKLFF. CDR3 sequence (DNA): TGTGCCAGCAGCCCCAGGAGGCAGGAGGGTGAAAAACTGTTTTTT.

The chain employs TRBV7-9 and TRBJ1-6; 7 nucleotides align to TRBD1. V trimming: 5 bases; J trimming: 6 bases; junction bases outside the gene matches: 4. The CDR3 length is 14 residues. Per germline, CDR1 SEHNR and CDR2 FQNEAQ (reference sequence). The CDR3 reads CASSPGQPNSPLHF. The CDR3 DNA is TGTGCCAGCAGCCCGGGACAGCCTAATTCACCCCTCCACTTT.

The V and J genes are TRBV28 and TRBJ1-4, with 10 bases matching TRBD1. Looked up from germline, CDR1 is MDHEN and CDR2 is SYDVKM. CDR3 length: 15 amino acids. V trimming: 5 bases; J trimming: 10 bases; junction bases outside the gene matches: 10. The CDR3 protein is CASSTWTGGSGKLFF. The CDR3 coding sequence is TGTGCCAGCAGTACCTGGACAGGGGGAAGTGGAAAACTGTTTTTT. Full variable domain (outside the CDR3, taken from reference TRBV28 and TRBJ1-4): DVKVTQSSRYLVKRTGEKVFLECVQDMDHENMFWYRQDPGLGLRLIYFSYDVKMKEKGDIPEGYSVSREKKERFSLILESASTNQTSMYLCASSTWTGGSGKLFFGSGTQLSVL.

This clone came up once. The gene calls are TRBV28 and TRBJ2-3, with D possibly TRBD1 on 6 matching bases. The germline V gene encodes CDR1 MDHEN and CDR2 SYDVKM. CDR3 length equals 17 residues. V dropped 8 bases and J dropped 3 bases, with 24 bases sitting between them. The CDR3 loop is CASPPAGATESTDTQYF. The CDR3 coding sequence is TGTGCCAGCCCCCCTGCAGGGGCAACCGAATCTACAGATACGCAGTATTTT.

The rearrangement uses TRBV5-4 and TRBJ1-3, with TRBD1 as a possible D gene (5 bases). The CDR3 extends over 15 amino acids. CDR1 is SGHNT and CDR2 is YYREEE in the germline V gene (reference sequence). Trimming shortened V by 3 bases and J by 1 base, and 11 bases separated the two germline ends. The CDR3 DNA follows: TGTGCCAGCAGCTCCTTGACAGCGTCTGGAAACACCATATATTTT. Translating it yields CASSSLTASGNTIYF.

This clone has more than one count but fewer than ten. The gene calls are TRBV6-5 and TRBJ2-1, with D possibly TRBD1 on 7 matching bases. Trimming left V 6 bases short and J 9 bases short, with 21 bases between. From germline, CDR1 is MNHEY and CDR2 SVGAGI. CDR3 length equals 15 residues. DNA of the CDR3: TGTGCCAGCAGAGCCAGGGGGGCCGGAGGTGGTGAGCAGTTCTTC. Translation gives CASRARGAGGGEQFF.

The CDR3 DNA reads TGCGCCAGCAGCTTACTTTTTAACACTGAAGCTTTCTTT. Amino acid sequence: CASSLLFNTEAFF. V is TRBV5-1 and J is TRBJ1-1; D is unresolved. V lost 2 bases and J 2 bases, leaving 7 bases between the germline ends. CDR1 and CDR2 from the germline V gene are SGHRS and YFSETQ. The CDR3 is made up of 13 amino acids.

The rearrangement links TRBV30 to TRBJ2-2, with a possible D match to TRBD1 (5 bases). V was clipped by 5 bases and J by 6 bases, with 13 bases between them. The CDR3 is 13 amino acids. CDR1 GTSNPN and CDR2 SVGIG come from the germline V gene (reference sequence). DNA for the CDR3: TGTGCCTGGTTCAGGGTGTCTCCCGGGGAGCTGTTTTTT. Amino acid sequence: CAWFRVSPGELFF.

This sequence joins TRBV30 and TRBJ1-1; D unclear. Germline values: CDR1 GTSNPN, CDR2 SVGIG (reference sequence). Trimming pared 0 bases from V and 3 bases from J, leaving 8 bases between. This CDR3 has 13 amino acids. The CDR3 region is CAWSVKSDTEAFF. The CDR3 DNA is TGTGCCTGGAGTGTTAAGTCAGACACTGAAGCTTTCTTT. Full variable domain (outside the CDR3, taken from reference TRBV30 and TRBJ1-1): SQTIHQWPATLVQPVGSPLSLECTVEGTSNPNLYWYRQAAGRGLQLLFYSVGIGQISSEVPQNLSASRPQDRQFILSSKKLLLSDSGFYLCAWSVKSDTEAFFGQGTRLTVV.

V usage is TRBV9 and J usage is TRBJ2-2, with a weak D call TRBD2 (6 bases). V lost 3 bases, J lost 6 bases, and 12 bases lay in between. The V gene's germline CDR1 is SGDLS and CDR2 YYNGEE. This CDR3 spans 14 amino acids. The CDR3 nucleotides are TGTGCCAGCAGCGCCTTTTTAGCGGCCGGGGAGCTGTTTTTT. It encodes CASSAFLAAGELFF. The full variable domain, rest sourced from reference TRBV9 and TRBJ2-2, is DSGVTQTPKHLITATGQRVTLRCSPRSGDLSVYWYQQSLDQGLQFLIQYYNGEERAKGNILERFSAQQFPDLHSELNLSSLELGDSALYFCASSAFLAAGELFFGEGSRLTVL.

There are a few counts of this clone. The chain recombines TRBV23-1 with TRBJ2-1; TRBD1 matches at 7 bases. TRBV23-1 belongs to the ORF category, with a function that is uncertain. The CDR3 runs to 16 residues. V lost 2 bases and J lost 4; bases outside the gene matches: 8. The CDR3: CASSQHDREPYNEQFF. CDR3 DNA: TGCGCCAGCAGTCAACACGACAGGGAACCATACAATGAGCAGTTCTTC.

The V gene is TRBV27, the J gene TRBJ1-1, with D perhaps TRBD1 (5 bases). V lost 5 bases and J lost 1, with 8 bases in between. Germline V gene sequence: CDR1 MNHEY, CDR2 SMNVEV (reference sequence). The CDR3 is made up of 13 amino acids. The CDR3 sequence: CASSHDRNTEAFF. DNA of the CDR3: TGTGCCAGCAGTCACGACAGGAACACTGAAGCTTTCTTT.

This clone was counted once. This chain connects TRBV13 to TRBJ1-3; D unresolved. This CDR3 region has 16 residues. The germline V gene has CDR1 PRHDT and CDR2 FYEKMQ (reference sequence). V gave up 2 bases and J gave up 0 bases, with 11 bases separating them. CDR3 in amino acids: CASSLRIGSSGNTIYF. Written as DNA, the CDR3 is TGTGCCAGCAGCTTAAGGATCGGGAGCTCTGGAAACACCATATATTTT.

The chain combines TRBV5-1 with TRBJ2-1, with TRBD2 identical over 10 bases. The V gene end was trimmed by 4 bases and the J gene end by 0 bases; junction bases not matched to a gene: 1. The CDR3 covers 15 residues. CDR1 and CDR2 (germline): SGHRS, YFSETQ. CDR3 sequence (DNA): TGCGCCAGCAGCCTAGCGGGAGTCTCCTACAATGAGCAGTTCTTC. It specifies CASSLAGVSYNEQFF.